This T cell receptor beta chain was sequenced for a study of CD8+ T cells in alopecia areata (dated by TCRdb to the late 2010s). Turning to the overall study: To study T cell clonal expansion in alopecia areata, the researchers applied high-throughput TCRbeta sequencing to both the C3H/HeJ mouse model and human patients. Scalp tissue and sorted CD4+ and CD8+ peripheral blood T cells from patchy and totalis/universalis alopecia areata patients and from healthy controls were covered by human TCRbeta sequencing. Scalp clonality was compared among normal scalp (n=4), patchy alopecia areata scalp (n=8), and alopecia totalis/universalis scalp (n=8). RNA was obtained with the PAXgene miRNA kit for fixed scalp, the miRNeasy kit for PBMCs, and the RNeasy kit for mouse skin. TCRbeta CDR3 regions were amplified by immunoSEQ multiplex PCR using 35 Vbeta forward and 13 Jbeta reverse primers.

Receptor libraries were prepared by the immunoSEQ multiplex PCR assay. To provide template for TCR sequencing, every sample had RNA extracted and reverse transcribed into cDNA. First-strand cDNA was synthesized using SuperScript III with a 2:1 mix of oligo-dT and random hexamers. Amplification bias was assessed with a synthetic immune receptor repertoire, and residual bias was removed computationally. The study's own analysis went as follows. Raw reads were preprocessed to remove errors, and CDR3 was defined by IMGT conventions from the conserved cysteine to phenylalanine. Clonality was computed by normalizing Shannon entropy by log2 of the number of productive unique TCRs and subtracting the result from 1. Scalp TCRbeta sequences were cross-referenced with sorted blood CD4 and CD8 repertoires so that the CD4 or CD8 identity of scalp clones could be inferred. As stored in TCRdb, this immuneACCESS dataset retains in-frame rearrangements with V and J assigned. A fraction of the clones does not appear; measured against another copy, unresolved V genes explain less than half of the discrepancy, and the remainder lacks a known reason. V and J calls and clone size are given by that table; D and trimming were obtained from the DNA. The table for this sample lists some 160,000 clones; about two thirds of them were counted only once. The ten biggest clones cover 36% of the sample.

V was cut back by 1 base and J by 4 bases, leaving a gap of 5 bases between them. CDR1 and CDR2 are read off the germline V gene as MNHNS and SASEGT. Counted from cysteine to phenylalanine, this CDR3 has 13 amino acids. The read is trimmed to its CDR3 DNA, 39 bases read in frame from base 1. PBMCs were separated by density centrifugation and stained for CD3, CD4 and CD8, after which CD4+ and CD8+ T cells were sorted on a FACSAria. Scalp biopsies and blood samples were obtained from unaffected controls. Overall results and qualifications from the work: Lesional scalp, especially in alopecia totalis/universalis, showed higher clonality and more expanded CD8+ clones than normal scalp, suggesting antigenic drive. Unlike mouse skin, where gammadelta T cells dominate, normal human skin contains resident alphabeta T cells that get sequenced too, which complicates analysis of the scalp TCR repertoire. TCR sequences shared between patients were less clear than in mice, possibly partly because of HLA diversity in the patient population.

A single count supports this clone. Which antigen it targets is not known. No qualities accompany the bases; no much larger clone lies one base away. This clonotype was sampled from a human donor in good health. The receptor chain draws on TRBV6-1 and TRBJ1-5, with no D gene named confidently. The sequencing input was CD8+ T cells sorted from blood. The bases are TGTGCCAGCAGTGAAGTCAGAAATCAGCCCCAGCATTTT. Translation gives CASSEVRNQPQHF.